Included here is one T cell receptor beta chain sequence, with context. The data were obtained in a study of Ad26.COV2.S vaccination and SARS-CoV-2 variants. Method: immunoSEQ multiplex PCR; TCRdb's copy keeps in-frame clones and lacks some. The table has several thousand clones, less than 90% seen once. The trim removed 4 bases at V and 0 bases at J, leaving 8 bases unmatched. Germline CDR1 is SGHDT and CDR2 is YYEEEE. The CDR3 sequence is 16 residues long. The sequences come from peripheral blood, collected after recovery from COVID-19. This sequence originates from a human donor who had recovered from COVID-19. This chain joins TRBV5-6 and TRBJ1-2; 8 positions agree with TRBD1. The CDR3, as DNA: TGTGCCAGCAGCATAAACCAGGGGGCCTCTAACTATGGCTACACCTTC. Amino acids: CASSINQGASNYGYTF.